This T cell receptor beta chain was recovered during a study of blood T cell repertoires in COVID-19 (dated by TCRdb to the early 2020s). Regarding the research as a whole: Samples covering the acute and convalescent phases of COVID-19 were provided by collaborators in the United States, Italy and Spain. The prospective study material was composed of cDNA or gDNA derived from T cells, B-cell-depleted T cells, or PBMCs. The dataset comprised deeply sampled blood TCRbeta repertoires from subjects exposed to, actively infected with, or recovered from COVID-19. The repertoires were made available in a free public database intended to serve as a resource for research on the immune response to SARS-CoV-2. Samples were obtained from the ongoing ImmuneRACE study (first 160 participants) and from over 1,000 subjects provided by 6 global collaborators. A de-identified subject ID, COVID-19 status, age in years and sex were almost always included in the sample metadata. Where available, HLA class I and class II types were obtained from metadata supplied by the sample provider rather than from assay-based typing.

Samples from volunteer blood donors who had recovered from COVID-19 were contributed by a second Seattle source. The collaborating institutions used their own protocols to collect whole blood in K2EDTA tubes. For TCRbeta analysis, collaborators shipped samples as frozen whole blood, isolated PBMCs, or DNA extracted from either of those sample types. The CDR3 has 16 amino acids, counting the end cysteine and phenylalanine. The only DNA kept is the CDR3, 48 bases in frame from the first base. CDR1 MNHEY and CDR2 SVGAGI are derived from the germline V gene. Study-wide findings and limitations: How much clinical and demographic metadata was included differed by source and by participant, and the metadata was provided uncurated.

The immunoSEQ Assay, a bias-controlled multiplex PCR, was used to amplify TCRbeta CDR3 regions from genomic DNA. The original methods were these. The number of nucleated cells in each sample was estimated from the amplification of reference gene primers within the assay. Sequence reads were collapsed and filtered to measure the absolute abundance of every unique TCRbeta CDR3 rearrangement. Productive Simpson clonality was computed per sample as the square root of Simpson's diversity index over productive rearrangements. Not all clones reach the TCRdb copy of this immuneACCESS table, which keeps in-frame sequences only. Checked studies attribute under half of the gap to unresolved V genes and leave the rest unexplained. The DNA gave D and trimming, while V, J and clone size come from that table. Recorded for this sample are some 290,000 clones; less than 90% of them occurred a single time. The top ten constitute about 4.5% of the sample.

In the case of this clone: What this receptor recognizes is not known. The germline gene is not matched at one end of the junction; a read error may be the cause.

The origin of this receptor is a man in his sixties who had recovered from COVID-19. The rearranged chain carries TRBV6-5 and TRBJ2-2, and possibly TRBD1, on 6 matching bases. Sample: peripheral blood. The DNA sequence is as follows: TGTGCCAGCCGTTATACAGGGCGTCCGAACACCGGGGAGCTGTTTTTT. Its coded protein is CASRYTGRPNTGELFF.